The TCR beta chain described here comes from a study of T-cell memory formation after mild COVID-19. For the study at large: Clustering of TCRs was largely donor specific.

The CDR3 is 16 amino acids. Germline V gene lookup returns CDR1 SNHLY and CDR2 FYNNEI. Trimming shortened V by 2 bases and J by 0 bases, and 12 bases separated the two germline ends. The study's findings and limits: Memory sampled before infection contained some responding clones, suggesting cross-reactive memory joined. CD8+ contracting clones occupied EMRA, while CD4+ ones occupied mainly CM and EM.

This clonotype was recorded a few times. As yet, its antigen is unknown. MiXCR was run by TCRdb on the 5' RACE reads, yielding one entry per CDR3 protein. The profile covers 100,000 to 130,000 distinct CDR3 sequences, with roughly 14% appearing a single time and around 43% taken by the ten largest. The TCR originated in a man between 18 and 29 years old who had mild COVID-19 (a few samples of this study predate the infection). Cell type and time point are not known. V is TRBV2 and J is TRBJ2-3; D is unresolved. The specimen sequenced was PBMCs or a T cell subset sorted from them (not recorded which). The chain's CDR3 is CASSEIWQDSTDTQYF. CDR3 nucleotide sequence: TGTGCCAGCAGTGAAATCTGGCAGGATAGCACAGATACGCAGTATTTT. Complete variable domain (other parts from reference TRBV2 and TRBJ2-3): EPEVTQTPSHQVTQMGQEVILRCVPISNHLYFYWYRQILGQKVEFLVSFYNNEISEKSEIFDDQFSVERPDGSNFTLKIRSTKLEDSAMYFCASSEIWQDSTDTQYFGPGTRLTVL.